The next 10 T cell receptor beta chains were all read from a single sample in a study of blood T cell repertoires in COVID-19. The data were produced by immunoSEQ multiplex PCR, yet TCRdb's version contains in-frame clones alone and is incomplete. Of more than 150,000 clones in the sample, around four fifths were seen once. Sequencing used PBMCs or T cells enriched from blood (not recorded which). The receptors were gathered from a man aged 40-49 years who had recovered from COVID-19.

The chain employs TRBV24-1 and TRBJ2-3, with 10 positions matching TRBD2. The CDR3 runs 16 residues. The germline gives CDR1 KGHDR, CDR2 SFDVKD. The J segment lost 8 bases and the V segment lost 4 bases, leaving 11 bases of the junction unmatched. This CDR3 is CATSDTGTSVRSTQYF. CDR3 DNA sequence: TGTGCCACCAGTGACACCGGGACTAGCGTCCGAAGTACGCAGTATTTT.

This clone came up once. The chain employs TRBV6-5 and TRBJ2-5; 12 nucleotides match TRBD2. Trimming at V came to 3 bases and at J to 3 bases, leaving 2 bases not matched to a gene. The germline V gene encodes CDR1 MNHEY and CDR2 SVGAGI. The CDR3 spans 15 residues. This CDR3 is CASSYRTSGEETQYF. The CDR3 nucleotides are TGTGCCAGCAGTTATAGGACTAGCGGGGAAGAGACCCAGTACTTC.

The chain combines TRBV19 with TRBJ2-3; 11 nucleotides align to TRBD2. This CDR3 region has 16 residues. V lost 5 bases to trimming and J lost 0 bases; unmatched junction nucleotides: 4. The germline V gene encodes CDR1 LNHDA and CDR2 SQIVND (reference sequence). CDR3 amino acids: CASSWTSGSSTDTQYF. Written as DNA, the CDR3 is TGTGCCAGTAGTTGGACTAGCGGGTCTAGCACAGATACGCAGTATTTT.

The chain couples TRBV7-8 to TRBJ2-7; 8 nucleotides align to TRBD1. V dropped 3 bases and J dropped 12; count of bases not matched to a gene: 7. Per germline, CDR1 SGHVS and CDR2 FQNEAQ. This CDR3 is built from 12 residues. CDR3 coding DNA: TGTGCCAGCAGCTTGGAACGGACAGGGCCGTACGTC. It translates to CASSLERTGPYV.

The V gene is TRBV2, the J gene TRBJ2-1, with 7 bases fitting TRBD2. Trimming took 6 bases from V and 5 from J; bases not matched to a gene: 10. Germline V lookup: CDR1 SNHLY, CDR2 FYNNEI. The CDR3 runs to 15 residues. CDR3 in amino acids: CASRVEGAGNNEQFF. Written as DNA, the CDR3 is TGTGCCAGCAGGGTAGAGGGAGCGGGGAACAATGAGCAGTTCTTC.

This chain joins TRBV19 and TRBJ2-1, with TRBD2 matching 11 bases. The germline V gene encodes CDR1 LNHDA and CDR2 SQIVND (reference sequence). V lost 6 bases to trimming and J lost 8 bases; unmatched junction nucleotides: 9. This CDR3 comprises 15 residues. This CDR3 reads CASSTSSGRSHEQFF. CDR3 nucleotides: TGTGCCAGTAGCACCTCTAGCGGGAGGTCGCATGAGCAGTTCTTC.

This clone was detected only a few times. V is TRBV5-4 and J is TRBJ1-2, with TRBD1 matching over 8 bases. After removal of 8 bases from V and 7 bases from J, the junction contained 7 bases not matched to a gene. The CDR3 has 12 amino acids. The germline V gene has CDR1 SGHNT and CDR2 YYREEE (reference sequence). CDR3 region: CASRTDRVGYTF. CDR3 bases: TGTGCCAGTCGAACGGACAGGGTTGGCTACACCTTC.

This clone showed up many times. V usage is TRBV18 and J usage is TRBJ2-2; perhaps TRBD1 as D (5 bases). V lost 0 bases and J 6 bases, leaving 11 bases between the germline ends. Germline V gene lookup returns CDR1 KGHSH and CDR2 LQKENI. The CDR3 covers 15 residues. The CDR3 loop is CASSPPSRVAGELFF. CDR3 nucleotide sequence: TGTGCCAGCTCACCACCGAGCAGGGTGGCCGGGGAGCTGTTTTTT.

The chain combines TRBV7-3 with TRBJ2-1; 7 nucleotides match TRBD2. The CDR3 totals 16 residues. V lost 5 bases and J lost 4; bases outside the gene matches: 11. The germline V gene encodes CDR1 SGHTA and CDR2 FQGTGA. The CDR3 nucleotides read TGTGCCAGCAGCCCAGGGTGGGGACTACTGTACAATGAGCAGTTCTTC. It specifies CASSPGWGLLYNEQFF. The full variable domain, with the rest looked up from reference TRBV7-3 and TRBJ2-1, is GAGVSQTPSNKVTEKGKYVELRCDPISGHTALYWYRQSLGQGPEFLIYFQGTGAADDSGLPNDRFFAVRPEGSVSTLKIQRTERGDSAVYLCASSPGWGLLYNEQFFGPGTRLTVL.

J is TRBJ1-2 and V is TRBV7-2; 8 nucleotides match TRBD1. CDR3 length: 15 amino acids. Germline V gene data show CDR1 as SGHTA and CDR2 as FQGNSA. The J segment lost 4 bases and the V segment lost 3 bases, leaving 7 bases of the junction unmatched. The CDR3 sequence: CASSFGTGPSYGYTF. The DNA for the CDR3 is TGTGCCAGCAGCTTTGGGACAGGTCCGTCCTATGGCTACACCTTC.